This record covers a single T cell receptor (beta chain). The sample is drawn from a study of sequential checkpoint blockade in melanoma. Study overall: TCRbeta immunosequencing was performed on DNA from roughly 99 pretreatment melanoma tumor samples.

With 5 bases clipped from V and 6 bases from J, the junction kept 7 bases outside the gene matches. CDR1 and CDR2 (germline): WSHSY, SAAADI. The CDR3 sequence is 15 residues long. The data were produced by immunoSEQ multiplex PCR, yet TCRdb's version contains in-frame clones alone and is incomplete. The data contain 37,000 or so clones, roughly 32% of them singletons. Specified treatment: randomized to nivolumab then ipilimumab (arm A) or the reverse (arm B). The receptor's source is a human donor with melanoma. Sequenced here: tumor tissue (inferred from file names), sampled from a patient given nivolumab and ipilimumab in sequence. The rearrangement links TRBV10-2 to TRBJ1-5; 10 bases match TRBD1. This CDR3 reads CASSPRDRGIQPQHF. CDR3 DNA sequence: TGCGCCAGCAGTCCCCGGGACAGGGGTATTCAGCCCCAGCATTTT.